These 17 T cell receptor beta chains were sequenced from one sample in a study of cytomegalovirus exposure and HLA in healthy donors. The PCR contained 60 Vbeta and 13 Jbeta primers. Assay used: immunoSEQ multiplex PCR; TCRdb lists only in-frame clones, some missing. Among some 250,000 clones listed, 82% were seen once. Sequenced input: PBMCs. These receptors all come from a woman aged 40 to 49 in good health and CMV-seropositive.

This clone appeared a single time. The chain couples TRBV4-1 to TRBJ2-7, with a possible D match to TRBD1 (8 bases). Germline CDR1 reads MGHRA; CDR2 reads YSYEKL. This CDR3 is 18 amino acids long. Trimming took off 0 bases at V and 3 bases at J, with 21 bases between the two ends. The chain's CDR3 is CASSQEVGGGQVYYEQYF. The CDR3, as DNA: TGCGCCAGCAGCCAAGAAGTGGGGGGGGGACAGGTTTACTACGAGCAGTACTTC.

This clone has a handful of counts. V is TRBV21-1 and J is TRBJ2-5; the table assigns TRBD1, which was not confirmed against the DNA. TRBV21-1 is a pseudogene locus. This CDR3 is 13 amino acids long. The CDR3 nucleotides are TGTGCCAGCAGTCTAAAAGGGACAGATATGCCACACTTC. It translates to CASSLKGTDMPHF.

The chain employs TRBV11-2 and TRBJ1-5; 10 positions match TRBD1. The CDR3 runs 16 residues. Germline CDR1 and CDR2: SGHAT and FQNNGV. The trim removed 1 base at V and 2 bases at J, leaving 2 bases unmatched. CDR3 sequence: CASSLGGTGGNQPQHF. The CDR3 coding sequence is TGTGCCAGCAGCTTAGGGGGGACAGGGGGCAATCAGCCCCAGCATTTT.

This chain links TRBV10-3 with TRBJ1-4, with D possibly matching TRBD1 (6 bases). Trimming took 6 bases from V and 8 from J, leaving 16 bases between them. The CDR3 loop spans 14 amino acids. Germline V lookup: CDR1 ENHRY, CDR2 SYGVKD. CDR3 DNA sequence: TGTGCCATCAGCGGACAGCCTATCGGGGAAAAACTGTTTTTT. The encoded protein is CAISGQPIGEKLFF.

Written as DNA, the CDR3 is TGTGCCAGCAGAGTTTCCGCTAGCGGCTACAATGAGCAGTTCTTC. Its translation: CASRVSASGYNEQFF. The gene calls are TRBV4-2 and TRBJ2-1; 7 nucleotides match TRBD2. From germline, CDR1 is LGHNA and CDR2 YNFKEQ. With 6 bases clipped from V and 3 bases from J, the junction kept 8 bases outside the gene matches. CDR3 size: 15 residues.

The CDR3 loop reads CASSSPGLGYEQFF. CDR3 in DNA: TGTGCCAGCAGCTCGCCGGGACTAGGCTATGAGCAGTTCTTC. V usage is TRBV7-9 and J usage is TRBJ2-1, with 8 nucleotides matching TRBD2. V gave up 4 bases and J gave up 8 bases; unmatched junction bases: 7. Germline CDR1 and CDR2: SEHNR and FQNEAQ (reference sequence). This CDR3 is built from 14 residues.

This sequence joins TRBV27 and TRBJ2-1; 7 bases agree with TRBD2. Germline V gene data show CDR1 as MNHEY and CDR2 as SMNVEV (reference sequence). Trimming at V came to 2 bases and at J to 3 bases, leaving 7 bases not matched to a gene. The CDR3 is 16 residues long. This chain's CDR3 is CASSLSAGVLYNEQFF. CDR3 bases: TGTGCCAGCAGTTTAAGTGCGGGGGTACTCTACAATGAGCAGTTCTTC.

The CDR3 region has the DNA TGCGCCAGCTCAAATGCCCCCTACGAGCAGTACTTC. Translation: CASSNAPYEQYF. The chain carries TRBV10-1 and TRBJ2-5, with no clear D. The J call may not be correct, given that the DNA end is closer to TRBJ2-7. Germline loops: CDR1 WNHNN, CDR2 SYGVQD (reference sequence). The CDR3 consists of 12 residues.

The CDR3 DNA reads TGTGCCAGCAGCTTTGAAAGGGGAAACAGGGTCACTGAAGCTTTCTTT. Amino acids: CASSFERGNRVTEAFF. The chain is built from TRBV12-1 and TRBJ1-1; the table gives TRBD1 as D, unverified against the DNA. TRBV12-1 counts as a pseudogene. The CDR3 sequence is 16 residues long.

The rearrangement uses TRBV2 and TRBJ2-5, with 11 positions matching TRBD1. The germline CDR1 and CDR2 sequences are SNHLY and FYNNEI. The CDR3 contains 16 residues. Losses at the gene ends were 4 bases for V and 5 bases for J; bases not matched to a gene: 9. The DNA of the CDR3 is TGTGCCAGCAGTGTTCAGGACAGGGGGCTTGGGGAGACCCAGTACTTC. Translation: CASSVQDRGLGETQYF.

The V and J genes are TRBV5-1 and TRBJ1-2; D gene uncertain. CDR1 is SGHRS and CDR2 is YFSETQ in the germline V gene. There are 14 residues in the CDR3. Trimming pared 4 bases from V and 3 bases from J, leaving 13 bases between. The CDR3 bases are TGCGCCAGCAGCGCCGGGGAGTCCTACTATGGCTACACCTTC. It translates to CASSAGESYYGYTF.

The chain employs TRBV7-3 and TRBJ1-2; maybe TRBD1 (5 bases). Germline CDR1 and CDR2: SGHTA and FQGTGA. CDR3 length: 13 amino acids. V was pared by 5 bases and J by 5 bases, with 12 bases between. CDR3 sequence: CASSPQGGYGYTF. As DNA, the CDR3 is TGTGCCAGCAGCCCGCAGGGCGGATATGGCTACACCTTC.

V and J are TRBV2 and TRBJ2-2; 10 bases match TRBD1. Germline V CDR1 and CDR2: SNHLY, FYNNEI. The CDR3 is 15 amino acids. V dropped 6 bases and J dropped 2; count of bases not matched to a gene: 3. As DNA, the CDR3 is TGTGCCAGCAGCGGACAGGGGGTTAACACCGGGGAGCTGTTTTTT. The encoded protein is CASSGQGVNTGELFF.

As DNA, the CDR3 is TGTGCCAGCAGCGTTGGGCGGGCCTCCTACAATGAGCAGTTCTTC. Encoded protein: CASSVGRASYNEQFF. This rearrangement joins TRBV9 to TRBJ2-1; maybe TRBD2 (5 bases). CDR1 is SGDLS and CDR2 is YYNGEE in the germline V gene. The CDR3 sequence is 15 residues long. V lost 2 bases, J lost 0 bases, and 9 bases lay in between.

The CDR3 DNA sequence: TGTGCCAGCTCACCCCTGGACAGGGAGAGGGAGCAGTACTTC. Its protein is CASSPLDREREQYF. The rearrangement joins TRBV18 to TRBJ2-7, with 8 bases aligning to TRBD1. V was clipped by 3 bases and J by 7 bases; unmatched bases: 8. The germline gives CDR1 KGHSH, CDR2 LQKENI. The CDR3 extends over 14 amino acids.

A note on this clone: This sample also contains other DNA sequences that code for the same CDR3. The chain joins TRBV30 to TRBJ2-7; the D gene is possibly TRBD2 (6 bases). This CDR3 region has 13 residues. Germline V gene sequence: CDR1 GTSNPN, CDR2 SVGIG (reference sequence). V dropped 4 bases and J dropped 0 bases, with 10 bases sitting between them. The CDR3 nucleotides are TGTGCCTGGACGAGGGGACTCTCCTACGAGCAGTACTTC. Its protein product is CAWTRGLSYEQYF.

This chain connects TRBV19 to TRBJ2-3, with D possibly being TRBD2 (5 bases). Germline lookup yields CDR1 LNHDA and CDR2 SQIVND (reference sequence). V was trimmed by 0 bases and J by 4 bases, leaving 14 bases between them. This CDR3 is 16 amino acids long. The CDR3 is CASSIDGLAGADTQYF. In nucleotides, the CDR3 is TGTGCCAGTAGTATAGACGGGCTAGCTGGCGCAGATACGCAGTATTTT.